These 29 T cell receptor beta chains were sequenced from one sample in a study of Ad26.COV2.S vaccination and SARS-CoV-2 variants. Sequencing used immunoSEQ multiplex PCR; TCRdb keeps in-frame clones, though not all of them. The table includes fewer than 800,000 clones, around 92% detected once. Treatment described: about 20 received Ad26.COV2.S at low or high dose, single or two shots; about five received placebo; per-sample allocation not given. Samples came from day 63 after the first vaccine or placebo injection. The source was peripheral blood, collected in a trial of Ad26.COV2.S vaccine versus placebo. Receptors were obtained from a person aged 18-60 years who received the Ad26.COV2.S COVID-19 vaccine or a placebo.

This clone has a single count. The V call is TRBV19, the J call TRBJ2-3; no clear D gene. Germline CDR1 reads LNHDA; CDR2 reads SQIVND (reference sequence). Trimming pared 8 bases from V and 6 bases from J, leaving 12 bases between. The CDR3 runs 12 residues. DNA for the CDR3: TGTGCCAGTGGCCTACTCGGGGATACGCAGTATTTT. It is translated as CASGLLGDTQYF.

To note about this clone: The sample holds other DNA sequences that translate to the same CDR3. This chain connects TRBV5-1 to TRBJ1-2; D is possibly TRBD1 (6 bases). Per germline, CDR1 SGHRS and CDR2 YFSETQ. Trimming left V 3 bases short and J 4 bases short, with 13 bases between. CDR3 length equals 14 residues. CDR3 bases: TGCGCCAGCAGCTCCGGGCCAGGGGTCTATGGCTACACCTTC. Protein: CASSSGPGVYGYTF. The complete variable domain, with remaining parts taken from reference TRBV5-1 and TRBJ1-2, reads KAGVTQTPRYLIKTRGQQVTLSCSPISGHRSVSWYQQTPGQGLQFLFEYFSETQRNKGNFPGRFSGRQFSNSRSEMNVSTLELGDSALYLCASSSGPGVYGYTFGSGTRLTVV.

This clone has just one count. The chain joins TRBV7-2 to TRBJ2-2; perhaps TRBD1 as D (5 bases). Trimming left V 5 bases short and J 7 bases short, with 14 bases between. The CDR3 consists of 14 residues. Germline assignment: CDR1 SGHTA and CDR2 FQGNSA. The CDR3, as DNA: TGTGCCAGCAGCCCTCGGACATTGGGCGGGGAGCTGTTTTTT. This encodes CASSPRTLGGELFF. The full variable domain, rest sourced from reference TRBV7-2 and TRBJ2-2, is GAGVSQSPSNKVTEKGKDVELRCDPISGHTALYWYRQSLGQGLEFLIYFQGNSAPDKSGLPSDRFSAERTGGSVSTLTIQRTQQEDSAVYLCASSPRTLGGELFFGEGSRLTVL.

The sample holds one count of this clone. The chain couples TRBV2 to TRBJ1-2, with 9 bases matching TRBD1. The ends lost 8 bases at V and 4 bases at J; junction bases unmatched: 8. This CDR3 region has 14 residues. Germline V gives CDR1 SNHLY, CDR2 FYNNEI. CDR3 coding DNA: TGTGCCAGCGGACAACAGGGGGCCCCCTATGGCTACACCTTC. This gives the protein CASGQQGAPYGYTF.

In DNA form, the CDR3 reads TGTGCCAGCAGTTACTCCGCAGGGATGGCGCAGCCCCAGCATTTT. Amino acid sequence: CASSYSAGMAQPQHF. The rearrangement links TRBV6-2 or TRBV6-3 to TRBJ1-5; D may be TRBD1 (5 bases). Between the trimmed V and J ends, which lost 0 bases and 7 bases, there was a span of 13 bases. The CDR3 covers 15 residues. CDR1 is MNHEY, CDR2 SVGEGT, per germline.

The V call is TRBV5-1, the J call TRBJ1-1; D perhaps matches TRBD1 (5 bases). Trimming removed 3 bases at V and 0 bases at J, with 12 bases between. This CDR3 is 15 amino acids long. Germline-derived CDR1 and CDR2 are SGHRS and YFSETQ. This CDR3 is CASSSSGGMNTEAFF. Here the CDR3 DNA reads TGCGCCAGCAGCTCCTCGGGGGGTATGAACACTGAAGCTTTCTTT.

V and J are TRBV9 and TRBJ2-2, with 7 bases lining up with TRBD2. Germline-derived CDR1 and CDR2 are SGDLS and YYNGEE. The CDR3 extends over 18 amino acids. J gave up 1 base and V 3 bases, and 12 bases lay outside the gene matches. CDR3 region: CASSAVGGGFLNTGELFF. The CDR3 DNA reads TGTGCCAGCAGCGCCGTCGGGGGAGGGTTCCTGAACACCGGGGAGCTGTTTTTT.

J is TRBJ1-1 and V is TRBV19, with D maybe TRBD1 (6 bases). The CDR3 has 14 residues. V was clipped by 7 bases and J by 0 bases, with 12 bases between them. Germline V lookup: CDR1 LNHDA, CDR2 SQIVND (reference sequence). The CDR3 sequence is CASTWTEMNTEAFF. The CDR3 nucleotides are TGTGCCAGTACCTGGACAGAGATGAACACTGAAGCTTTCTTT.

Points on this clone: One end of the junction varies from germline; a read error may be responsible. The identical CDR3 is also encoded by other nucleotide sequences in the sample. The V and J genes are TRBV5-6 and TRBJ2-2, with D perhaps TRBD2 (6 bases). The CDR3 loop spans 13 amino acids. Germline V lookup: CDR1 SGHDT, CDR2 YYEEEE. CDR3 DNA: TGTGCCAGCAGTTTGGGGGGTACCGGGGAGCTGTTTTTT. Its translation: CASSLGGTGELFF.

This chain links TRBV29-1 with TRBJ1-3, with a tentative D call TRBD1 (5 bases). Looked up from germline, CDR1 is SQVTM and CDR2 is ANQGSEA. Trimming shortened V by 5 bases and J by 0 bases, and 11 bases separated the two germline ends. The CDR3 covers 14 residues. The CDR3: CSVSGRISGNTIYF. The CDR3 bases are TGCAGCGTTTCGGGACGGATCTCTGGAAACACCATATATTTT. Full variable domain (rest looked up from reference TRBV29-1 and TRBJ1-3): SAVISQKPSRDICQRGTSLTIQCQVDSQVTMMFWYRQQPGQSLTLIATANQGSEATYESGFVIDKFPISRPNLTFSTLTVSNMSPEDSSIYLCSVSGRISGNTIYFGEGSWLTVV.

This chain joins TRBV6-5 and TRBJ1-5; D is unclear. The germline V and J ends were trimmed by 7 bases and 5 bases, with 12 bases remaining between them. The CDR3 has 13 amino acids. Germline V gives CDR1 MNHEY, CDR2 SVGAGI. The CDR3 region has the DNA TGTGCCAGCACCACTGGCGGTTATCAGCCCCAGCATTTT. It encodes CASTTGGYQPQHF.

Here the CDR3 reads CAIREGGTDTQYF. CDR3 DNA sequence: TGTGCCATCCGCGAGGGTGGCACAGATACGCAGTATTTT. This rearrangement joins TRBV10-3 to TRBJ2-3, with a tentative D call TRBD2 (5 bases). Trimming shortened V by 8 bases and J by 1 base, and 10 bases separated the two germline ends. Germline CDR1 is ENHRY and CDR2 is SYGVKD. The CDR3 runs 13 residues.

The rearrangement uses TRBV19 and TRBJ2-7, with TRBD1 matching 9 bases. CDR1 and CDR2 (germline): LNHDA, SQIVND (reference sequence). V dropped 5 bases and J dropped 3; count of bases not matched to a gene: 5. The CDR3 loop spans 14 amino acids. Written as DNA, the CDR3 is TGTGCCAGTAGTCGTGACAGGGGGTTCTACGAGCAGTACTTC. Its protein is CASSRDRGFYEQYF. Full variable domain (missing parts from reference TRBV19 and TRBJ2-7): DGGITQSPKYLFRKEGQNVTLSCEQNLNHDAMYWYRQDPGQGLRLIYYSQIVNDFQKGDIAEGYSVSREKKESFPLTVTSAQKNPTAFYLCASSRDRGFYEQYFGPGTRLTVT.

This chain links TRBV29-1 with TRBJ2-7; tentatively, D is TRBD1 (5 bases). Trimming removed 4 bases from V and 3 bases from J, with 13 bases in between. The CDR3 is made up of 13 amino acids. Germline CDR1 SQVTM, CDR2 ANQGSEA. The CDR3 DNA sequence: TGCAGCGTTGCCCCGGGTACAGGCTACGAGCAGTACTTC. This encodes CSVAPGTGYEQYF.

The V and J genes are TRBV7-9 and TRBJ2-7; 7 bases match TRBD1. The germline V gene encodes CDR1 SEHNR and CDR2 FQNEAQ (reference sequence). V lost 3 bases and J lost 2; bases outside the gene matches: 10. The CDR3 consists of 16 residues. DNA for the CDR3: TGTGCCAGCAGCTTGGGGGACAGCCGAAAAGCCTACGAGCAGTACTTC. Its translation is CASSLGDSRKAYEQYF.

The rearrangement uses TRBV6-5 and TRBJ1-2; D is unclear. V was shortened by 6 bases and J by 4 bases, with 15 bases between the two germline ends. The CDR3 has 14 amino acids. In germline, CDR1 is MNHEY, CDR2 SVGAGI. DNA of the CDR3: TGTGCCAGCAGAACGGGAGGCGCCGGCTATGGCTACACCTTC. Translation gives CASRTGGAGYGYTF.

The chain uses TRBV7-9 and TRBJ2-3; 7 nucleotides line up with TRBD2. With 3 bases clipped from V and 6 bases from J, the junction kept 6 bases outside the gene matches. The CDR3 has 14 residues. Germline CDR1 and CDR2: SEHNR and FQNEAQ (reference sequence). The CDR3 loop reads CASSFFRDYDTQYF. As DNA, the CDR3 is TGTGCCAGCAGCTTCTTCCGGGACTATGATACGCAGTATTTT.

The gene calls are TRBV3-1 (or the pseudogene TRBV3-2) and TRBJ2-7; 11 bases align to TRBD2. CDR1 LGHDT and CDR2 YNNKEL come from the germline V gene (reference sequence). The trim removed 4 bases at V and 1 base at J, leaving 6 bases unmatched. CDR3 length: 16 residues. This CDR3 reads CASSLGLAGGSYEQYF. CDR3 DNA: TGTGCCAGCAGCCTCGGGCTAGCGGGGGGATCCTACGAGCAGTACTTC.

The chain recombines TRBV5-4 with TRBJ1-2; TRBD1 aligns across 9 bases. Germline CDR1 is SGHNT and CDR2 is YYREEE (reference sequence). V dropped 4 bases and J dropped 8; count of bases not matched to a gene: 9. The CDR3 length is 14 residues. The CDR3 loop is CASSTTQGARGYTF. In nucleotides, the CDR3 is TGTGCCAGCAGCACAACACAGGGGGCTAGAGGCTACACCTTC.

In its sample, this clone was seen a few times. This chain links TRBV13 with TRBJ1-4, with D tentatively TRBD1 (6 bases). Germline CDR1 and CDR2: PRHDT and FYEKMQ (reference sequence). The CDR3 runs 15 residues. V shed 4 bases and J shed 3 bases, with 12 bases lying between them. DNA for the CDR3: TGTGCCAGCAGCTCAGGGGTTCCGGCTAATGAAAAACTGTTTTTT. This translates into CASSSGVPANEKLFF.

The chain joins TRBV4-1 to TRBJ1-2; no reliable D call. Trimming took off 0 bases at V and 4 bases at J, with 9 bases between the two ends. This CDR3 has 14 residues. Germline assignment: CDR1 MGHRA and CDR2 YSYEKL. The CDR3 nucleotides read TGCGCCAGCAGCCAAGATCCTGGTTTCTATGGCTACACCTTC. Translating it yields CASSQDPGFYGYTF.

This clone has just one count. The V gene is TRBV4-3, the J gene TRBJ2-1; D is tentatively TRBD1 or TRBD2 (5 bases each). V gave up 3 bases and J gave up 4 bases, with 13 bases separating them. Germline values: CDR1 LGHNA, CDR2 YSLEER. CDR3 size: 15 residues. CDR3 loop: CASSQGEPQYNEQFF. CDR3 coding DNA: TGCGCCAGCAGCCAGGGGGAGCCCCAATACAATGAGCAGTTCTTC.

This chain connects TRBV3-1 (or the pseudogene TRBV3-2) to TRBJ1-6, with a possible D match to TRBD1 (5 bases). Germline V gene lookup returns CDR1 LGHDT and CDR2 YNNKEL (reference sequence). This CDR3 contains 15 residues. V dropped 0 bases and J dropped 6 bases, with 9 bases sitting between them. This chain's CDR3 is CASSQEGDSNSPLHF. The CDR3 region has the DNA TGTGCCAGCAGCCAAGAAGGCGACAGTAATTCACCCCTCCACTTT.

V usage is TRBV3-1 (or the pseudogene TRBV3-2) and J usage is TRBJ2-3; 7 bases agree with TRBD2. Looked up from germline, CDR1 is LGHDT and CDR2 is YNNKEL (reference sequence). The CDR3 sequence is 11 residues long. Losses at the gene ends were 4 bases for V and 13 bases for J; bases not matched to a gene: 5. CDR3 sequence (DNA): TGTGCCAGCAGCCCCGGGACTACCAAGTATTTT. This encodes CASSPGTTKYF.

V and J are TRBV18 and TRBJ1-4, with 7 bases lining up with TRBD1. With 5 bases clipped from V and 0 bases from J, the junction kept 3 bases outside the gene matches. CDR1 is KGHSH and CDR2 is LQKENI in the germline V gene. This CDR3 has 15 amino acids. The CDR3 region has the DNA TGTGCCAGCTCATCTGGACAGGCAACTAATGAAAAACTGTTTTTT. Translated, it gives CASSSGQATNEKLFF.

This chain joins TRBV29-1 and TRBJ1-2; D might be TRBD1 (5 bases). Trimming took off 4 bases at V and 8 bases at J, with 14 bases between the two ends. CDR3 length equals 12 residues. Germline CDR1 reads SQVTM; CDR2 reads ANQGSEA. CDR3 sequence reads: CSVAPGTRGYTF. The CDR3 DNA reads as TGCAGCGTTGCGCCCGGGACGAGAGGCTACACCTTC.

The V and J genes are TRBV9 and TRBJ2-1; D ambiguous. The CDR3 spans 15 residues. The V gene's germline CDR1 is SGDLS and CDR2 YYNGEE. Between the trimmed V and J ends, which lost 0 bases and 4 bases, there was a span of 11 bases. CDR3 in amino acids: CASSVDLGSYNEQFF. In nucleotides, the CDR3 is TGTGCCAGCAGCGTAGACCTTGGTAGTTACAATGAGCAGTTCTTC.

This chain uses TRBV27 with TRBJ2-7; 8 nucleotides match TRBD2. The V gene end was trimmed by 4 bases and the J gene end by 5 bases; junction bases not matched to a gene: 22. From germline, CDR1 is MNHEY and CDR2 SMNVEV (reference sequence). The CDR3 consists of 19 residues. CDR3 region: CASSSRSVSGLVGFNEQYF. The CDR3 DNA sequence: TGTGCCAGCAGTTCTAGGAGTGTGTCGGGACTAGTGGGGTTCAACGAGCAGTACTTC.

The CDR3 DNA follows: TGTGCCAGCAGCCAAGAAAGGGGGAGAAGCACAGATACGCAGTATTTT. Residues: CASSQERGRSTDTQYF. V and J are TRBV4-2 and TRBJ2-3; possible D gene TRBD1, 6 bases. The CDR3 sequence is 16 residues long. Germline V gene sequence: CDR1 LGHNA, CDR2 YNFKEQ. Deletions cut 0 bases from V and 0 bases from J, with 10 bases between.